This T cell receptor (beta chain) was sequenced for a study of cytomegalovirus exposure and HLA in healthy donors. Overall study: Caucasian-associated ancestry cluster membership applied to 75% to 85% of around 400 genotyped donors.

About this clone itself: The antigen remains undetermined.

The V and J ends lost 7 bases and 7 bases, in that order; junction bases with no gene match: 16. There are 14 residues in the CDR3. CDR1 and CDR2 from the germline V gene are SQVTM and ANQGSEA. Broader study findings: About 90% or about 30% of the time was how often most TCR beta V segments were productive, according to an earlier analysis.

Primers: 60 Vbeta forward and 13 Jbeta reverse. In the authors' methods: Later reanalysis found around 84 million unique TCR beta chains, approximately 11 million of them shared. TCRdb's table, derived via immunoSEQ multiplex PCR, lists solely in-frame clones and lacks some. The DNA gave D and trimming, while V, J and clone size come from that table. The profile shows about 190,000 clones, 75% to 90% of them singletons. The chain recombines TRBV29-1 with TRBJ2-7; 7 positions match TRBD1. The origin of this receptor is a man aged 40-50 years in good health and CMV-seropositive. Sequencing used PBMCs. The CDR3 DNA is TGCAGCGCTGTTGGGGCGAGGGGGCTAGGGGAGCAGTACTTC. Protein product: CSAVGARGLGEQYF.